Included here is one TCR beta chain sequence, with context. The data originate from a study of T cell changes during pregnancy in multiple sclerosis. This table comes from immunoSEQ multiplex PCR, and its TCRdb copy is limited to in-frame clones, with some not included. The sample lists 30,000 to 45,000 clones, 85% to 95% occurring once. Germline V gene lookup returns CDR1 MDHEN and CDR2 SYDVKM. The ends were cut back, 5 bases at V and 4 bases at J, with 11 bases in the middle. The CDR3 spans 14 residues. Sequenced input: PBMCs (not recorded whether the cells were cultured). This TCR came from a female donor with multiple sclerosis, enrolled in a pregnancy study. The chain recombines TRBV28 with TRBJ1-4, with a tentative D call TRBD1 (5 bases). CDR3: CASSAGTVNEKLFF. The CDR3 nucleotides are TGTGCCAGCAGTGCAGGGACGGTTAATGAAAAACTGTTTTTT.